The T cell receptor (beta chain) under discussion was sequenced for a study of identical twins. The CDR3 contains 14 residues. Germline V gene lookup returns CDR1 SGHRS and CDR2 YFSETQ. V was pared by 2 bases and J by 3 bases, with 5 bases of the junction left unmatched. To note about this clonotype: Its antigen is not identified.

Whole-study results and caveats: Findings came from cross-sectional statistics, without long-term follow-up of donors.

A universal primer binding site was introduced by template switching. The final cDNA contained unique molecular identifiers. TCRdb reprocessed the 5' RACE reads via MiXCR and lists one record per CDR3 protein. The repertoire holds 200,000 to 300,000 distinct CDR3 sequences, with about 7% as singletons. The data also belong to a second study, concerning yellow fever vaccine responses in identical twins. Turning to that study: Twins reportedly appeared to share part of their vaccine T cell response while keeping part individual.

The chain joins TRBV5-1 to TRBJ2-7, with 7 nucleotides matching TRBD1. Material: memory (CD45RO+) T cells sorted from blood. The origin of this receptor is a woman aged 18-35 years in good health. CDR3 loop: CASSFAGGHYEQYF. In DNA, the CDR3 is TGCGCCAGCAGCTTCGCAGGGGGACACTACGAGCAGTACTTC.